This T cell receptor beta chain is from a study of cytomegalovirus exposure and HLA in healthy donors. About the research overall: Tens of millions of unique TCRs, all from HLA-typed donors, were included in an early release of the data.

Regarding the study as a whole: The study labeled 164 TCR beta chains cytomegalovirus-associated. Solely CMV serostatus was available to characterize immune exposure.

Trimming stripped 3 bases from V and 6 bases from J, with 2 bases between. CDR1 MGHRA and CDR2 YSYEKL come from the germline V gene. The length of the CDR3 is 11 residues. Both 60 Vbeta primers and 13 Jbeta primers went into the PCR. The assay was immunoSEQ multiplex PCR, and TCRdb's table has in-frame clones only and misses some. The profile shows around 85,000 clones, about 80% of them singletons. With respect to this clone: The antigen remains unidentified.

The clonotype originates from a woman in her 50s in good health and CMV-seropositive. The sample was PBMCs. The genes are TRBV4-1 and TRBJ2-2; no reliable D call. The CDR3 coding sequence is TGCGCCAGCAGCCACGCCGGGGAGCTGTTTTTT. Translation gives CASSHAGELFF.